The T cell receptor beta chain under discussion was sequenced for a study of blood T cell repertoires in COVID-19. V lost 2 bases and J lost 6, with 11 bases in between. CDR1 is MNHNY and CDR2 is SVGAGI in the germline V gene (reference sequence). CDR3 length equals 15 residues. Assay used: immunoSEQ multiplex PCR; TCRdb lists only in-frame clones, some missing. The sample contains some 110,000 clones, 80% of which appear only once. Sequencing input: peripheral blood. The genes are TRBV6-6 and TRBJ1-6, with D maybe TRBD1 (6 bases). This TCR came from a man in his sixties with active or convalescent COVID-19. The CDR3 DNA reads as TGTGCCAGCAGTTACGCGGGGGCATTTAATTCACCCCTCCACTTT. This translates into CASSYAGAFNSPLHF.